These 27 T cell receptor beta chains came from one sample sequenced in a study of blood T cell repertoires in COVID-19. Clones were read by immunoSEQ multiplex PCR, and TCRdb kept only the in-frame ones, dropping some. This repertoire shows approximately 70,000 clones, nearly 80% found once; its top ten account for about 6%. Sequencing input: peripheral blood. The receptors were sampled from a woman aged 55 to 70 with acute or convalescent COVID-19.

This CDR3 is CASSSGWLDEAFF. CDR3 bases: TGTGCCAGCAGTTCGGGGTGGTTGGATGAAGCTTTCTTT. This chain joins TRBV6-2 or TRBV6-3 and TRBJ1-1; D is ambiguous. CDR1 is MNHEY and CDR2 is SVGEGT in the germline V gene. V gave up 4 bases and J gave up 7 bases, with 13 bases separating them. This CDR3 comprises 13 residues.

Only a few counts were recorded for this clone. J is TRBJ2-7 and V is TRBV7-2; TRBD2 matches 8 bases. Germline CDR1 reads SGHTA; CDR2 reads FQGNSA. V lost 3 bases and J lost 3; bases outside the gene matches: 4. CDR3 length: 14 amino acids. CDR3 residues: CASSFGTSGYEQYF. The CDR3 bases are TGTGCCAGCAGCTTCGGGACTAGTGGCTACGAGCAGTACTTC.

The V and J genes are TRBV5-6 and TRBJ1-5, with no clear D. The CDR3 totals 14 residues. Germline CDR1 SGHDT, CDR2 YYEEEE. V lost 1 base to trimming and J lost 0 bases, with 5 bases between them. CDR3 coding DNA: TGTGCCAGCAGCTTGTTCGGTAGCAATCAGCCCCAGCATTTT. This translates into CASSLFGSNQPQHF.

The chain links TRBV5-1 to TRBJ2-6; maybe TRBD1 (5 bases). The CDR3 is 19 amino acids. The germline V gene encodes CDR1 SGHRS and CDR2 YFSETQ. Trimming took off 0 bases at V and 2 bases at J, with 18 bases between the two ends. The CDR3 loop is CASSLERGRSLPGANVLTF. The CDR3 DNA is TGCGCCAGCAGCTTGGAAAGGGGCAGGAGTCTACCTGGGGCCAACGTCCTGACTTTC. Supplemented by reference TRBV5-1 and TRBJ2-6, the full variable domain reads KAGVTQTPRYLIKTRGQQVTLSCSPISGHRSVSWYQQTPGQGLQFLFEYFSETQRNKGNFPGRFSGRQFSNSRSEMNVSTLELGDSALYLCASSLERGRSLPGANVLTFGAGSRLTVL.

The gene calls are TRBV27 and TRBJ2-2; D is ambiguous. Germline CDR1 and CDR2: MNHEY and SMNVEV (reference sequence). The CDR3 length is 10 residues. CDR3 protein: CASKEGELFF. The CDR3 bases are TGTGCTTCTAAGGAGGGGGAGCTGTTTTTT.

The chain combines TRBV27 with TRBJ1-2; weak D call: TRBD1 (6 bases). V was shortened by 5 bases and J by 4 bases, with 17 bases between the two germline ends. CDR1 and CDR2 (germline): MNHEY, SMNVEV (reference sequence). The CDR3 covers 15 residues. For the CDR3, the DNA is TGTGCCAGCAGTCAGAGGGGGGGGCGAGCCTATGGCTACACCTTC. The encoded protein is CASSQRGGRAYGYTF.

This chain uses TRBV7-3 with TRBJ2-7, with D possibly being TRBD1 (7 bases). V was pared by 5 bases and J by 2 bases, with 16 bases between. The CDR3 contains 15 residues. Germline-derived CDR1 and CDR2 are SGHTA and FQGTGA. The CDR3 sequence: CASSPSGDRAYEQYF. The CDR3 nucleotides read TGTGCCAGCAGCCCATCGGGGGACAGAGCCTACGAGCAGTACTTC.

CDR3 protein: CASSLMGPDGTTSFF. The CDR3 nucleotides read TGCGCCAGCAGCTTGATGGGACCTGACGGGACTACTTCCTTCTTC. The chain couples TRBV5-1 to TRBJ2-1; 7 nucleotides match TRBD2. Germline V gene lookup returns CDR1 SGHRS and CDR2 YFSETQ. Germline trimming cut 1 base from V and 16 bases from J; bases unmatched to any gene: 17. The CDR3 is 15 amino acids.

The V and J genes are TRBV28 and TRBJ1-1, with TRBD1 identical over 7 bases. This CDR3 is built from 17 residues. V shed 5 bases, J shed 0 bases, and the junction held 12 bases outside the gene matches. The germline gives CDR1 MDHEN, CDR2 SYDVKM. The CDR3 loop is CASSADRDTPVNTEAFF. The CDR3 DNA reads as TGTGCCAGCAGTGCAGACAGGGATACTCCAGTGAACACTGAAGCTTTCTTT.

The genes are TRBV27 and TRBJ2-1, with TRBD2 matching 11 bases. With 2 bases clipped from V and 8 bases from J, the junction kept 2 bases outside the gene matches. Germline CDR1 MNHEY, CDR2 SMNVEV (reference sequence). This CDR3 has 14 amino acids. DNA of the CDR3: TGTGCCAGCAGTTTACTAGCGGGGGGAGATGAGCAGTTCTTC. This translates into CASSLLAGGDEQFF.

The gene calls are TRBV12-5 and TRBJ2-1; 7 bases match TRBD1. Germline loops: CDR1 LGHNT, CDR2 FRNRAP. CDR3 length: 15 residues. V shed 5 bases, J shed 0 bases, and the junction held 4 bases outside the gene matches. Written as DNA, the CDR3 is TGTGCTAGTGGTCCACGACAGGGCTCCTACAATGAGCAGTTCTTC. Translation gives CASGPRQGSYNEQFF.

This clone has a handful of counts. In the same sample, other DNA sequences code for this CDR3. The rearrangement links TRBV5-1 to TRBJ1-4, with TRBD1 matching 9 bases. After removal of 4 bases from V and 5 bases from J, the junction contained 6 bases not matched to a gene. The CDR3 extends over 15 amino acids. Germline V lookup: CDR1 SGHRS, CDR2 YFSETQ. CDR3 in amino acids: CASSLYRGPNEKLFF. As DNA, the CDR3 is TGCGCCAGCAGCCTATACAGGGGGCCGAATGAAAAACTGTTTTTT.

This chain connects TRBV27 to TRBJ2-7; the D gene is possibly TRBD1 (6 bases). Germline V gives CDR1 MNHEY, CDR2 SMNVEV (reference sequence). This CDR3 comprises 12 residues. The V and J ends lost 5 bases and 3 bases respectively, with 8 bases between them. CDR3: CASSPTGYEQYF. Written as DNA, the CDR3 is TGTGCCAGCAGTCCGACAGGCTACGAGCAGTACTTC.

The rearrangement uses TRBV29-1 and TRBJ1-1, with unresolved D. The germline V gene encodes CDR1 SQVTM and CDR2 ANQGSEA. The CDR3 sequence is 13 residues long. V lost 4 bases, J lost 7 bases, and 16 bases lay in between. The CDR3 DNA reads as TGCAGCGTTGCCCCGGACTTATACAATGAAGCTTTCTTT. This sequence encodes CSVAPDLYNEAFF.

The chain links TRBV28 to TRBJ1-1; D remains ambiguous. V was pared by 3 bases and J by 5 bases, with 16 bases between. The CDR3 runs 15 residues. Germline CDR1 reads MDHEN; CDR2 reads SYDVKM. CDR3 sequence: CASSFPSAGWTEAFF. The CDR3 coding sequence is TGTGCCAGCAGTTTTCCGTCCGCGGGGTGGACTGAAGCTTTCTTT. The full variable domain, rest sourced from reference TRBV28 and TRBJ1-1, is DVKVTQSSRYLVKRTGEKVFLECVQDMDHENMFWYRQDPGLGLRLIYFSYDVKMKEKGDIPEGYSVSREKKERFSLILESASTNQTSMYLCASSFPSAGWTEAFFGQGTRLTVV.

The chain joins TRBV29-1 to TRBJ1-1; D remains ambiguous. This CDR3 spans 12 amino acids. V was clipped by 6 bases and J by 8 bases, with 16 bases between them. The germline V gene has CDR1 SQVTM and CDR2 ANQGSEA. CDR3 sequence reads: CSVLTVTAEAFF. The CDR3 DNA follows: TGCAGCGTCCTAACCGTAACCGCGGAAGCTTTCTTT.

The rearrangement joins TRBV5-4 to TRBJ1-5; 10 nucleotides agree with TRBD1. The CDR3 has 16 residues. CDR1 and CDR2 (germline): SGHNT, YYREEE (reference sequence). V lost 0 bases to trimming and J lost 6 bases; unmatched junction nucleotides: 6. CDR3 in DNA: TGTGCCAGCAGCTTGGCAGGACAGGGGGTGAGTCAGCCCCAGCATTTT. As protein: CASSLAGQGVSQPQHF. Full variable domain (outside the CDR3, taken from reference TRBV5-4 and TRBJ1-5): ETGVTQSPTHLIKTRGQQVTLRCSSQSGHNTVSWYQQALGQGPQFIFQYYREEENGRGNFPPRFSGLQFPNYSSELNVNALELDDSALYLCASSLAGQGVSQPQHFGDGTRLSIL.

The genes are TRBV6-2 or TRBV6-3 and TRBJ2-5; 7 positions match TRBD2. CDR3 size: 16 residues. J lost 4 bases, V lost 5 bases, and 13 bases had no gene match. Germline CDR1 is MNHEY and CDR2 is SVGEGT. CDR3 region: CASSLTLTGGGETQYF. The CDR3 DNA follows: TGTGCCAGCAGTCTCACGCTCACGGGGGGTGGAGAGACCCAGTACTTC.

This clone was detected only a few times. The V call is TRBV27, the J call TRBJ2-3, with D possibly being TRBD1 (6 bases). The V gene lost 5 bases and the J gene lost 2 bases, with 17 bases spanning the gap. The CDR3 runs 16 residues. The germline V gene has CDR1 MNHEY and CDR2 SMNVEV (reference sequence). In DNA form, the CDR3 reads TGTGCCAGCAGTCCCAGGCAGGGGCGCATCACAGATACGCAGTATTTT. Amino acids: CASSPRQGRITDTQYF.

The V gene is TRBV6-5, the J gene TRBJ1-6, with D perhaps matching TRBD1 (5 bases). V was pared by 6 bases and J by 11 bases, with 17 bases between. The length of the CDR3 is 14 residues. Germline V gene data show CDR1 as MNHEY and CDR2 as SVGAGI. This CDR3 reads CASRGPDTGAPLHF. The CDR3 DNA reads TGTGCCAGCAGGGGACCGGACACGGGGGCACCCCTCCACTTT.

This chain joins TRBV5-1 and TRBJ1-6; maybe TRBD1 (6 bases). V lost 3 bases and J 10 bases, leaving 17 bases between the germline ends. The CDR3 is 15 residues long. Germline values: CDR1 SGHRS, CDR2 YFSETQ. The DNA of the CDR3 is TGCGCCAGCAGCTCAGGGGCGAGGGTGGAATCACCCCTCCACTTT. Translated: CASSSGARVESPLHF.

The chain uses TRBV5-1 and TRBJ1-1; 9 bases are shared with TRBD1. The junction had 5 bases not matched to a gene; V was cut back by 4 bases and J by 4 bases. Germline V gene sequence: CDR1 SGHRS, CDR2 YFSETQ. This CDR3 has 14 amino acids. As DNA, the CDR3 is TGCGCCAGCAGCCAGGGACAGGGAGGCACTGAAGCTTTCTTT. Protein product: CASSQGQGGTEAFF.

The chain couples TRBV7-9 to TRBJ2-7; 10 bases line up with TRBD2. This CDR3 is built from 16 residues. After removal of 5 bases from V and 0 bases from J, the junction contained 7 bases not matched to a gene. The germline V gene has CDR1 SEHNR and CDR2 FQNEAQ (reference sequence). CDR3 DNA sequence: TGTGCCAGCAGCCTTCCACTAGCGGGGCGCTCCTACGAGCAGTACTTC. It translates to CASSLPLAGRSYEQYF.

This chain uses TRBV2 with TRBJ2-3, with unresolved D. The CDR3 extends over 15 amino acids. In germline, CDR1 is SNHLY, CDR2 FYNNEI. V lost 6 bases and J lost 9, with 22 bases in between. The CDR3 coding sequence is TGTGCCAGCAGCTACTCGGGTCTTTCCGATGAGACGCAGTATTTT. Amino acid sequence: CASSYSGLSDETQYF.

The chain carries TRBV7-2 and TRBJ2-3, with D possibly TRBD1 on 6 matching bases. Germline V gene sequence: CDR1 SGHTA, CDR2 FQGNSA. Trimming shortened V by 1 base and J by 6 bases, and 11 bases separated the two germline ends. There are 14 residues in the CDR3. The CDR3 sequence is CASSLDRVGDTQYF. The CDR3 bases are TGTGCCAGCAGCTTAGACAGGGTTGGGGATACGCAGTATTTT.

The rearrangement uses TRBV6-2 or TRBV6-3 and TRBJ1-6; D call uncertain. The germline V gene encodes CDR1 MNHEY and CDR2 SVGEGT. With 2 bases removed from V and 7 bases from J, the gap between germline ends came to 3 bases. The CDR3 is 12 amino acids. For the CDR3, the DNA is TGTGCCAGCAGTTACCAAAATTCACCCCTCCACTTT. Translation: CASSYQNSPLHF.

The chain is built from TRBV6-5 and TRBJ1-2, with D tentatively TRBD1 (5 bases). This CDR3 has 15 amino acids. Trimming left V 5 bases short and J 3 bases short, with 16 bases between. Per the germline V gene, CDR1 is MNHEY and CDR2 is SVGAGI. CDR3 protein: CASSTPGRLDYGYTF. CDR3 nucleotides: TGTGCCAGCAGTACACCAGGGAGGCTCGACTATGGCTACACCTTC.